Below, 21 T cell receptor beta chains from the same sample are listed, as sequenced in a study of T cell responses to AZD1222 COVID-19 vaccine (dated by TCRdb to about 2021). In light of the paper, this sample's time point label describes: about 28 days (+/-7) after the second vaccine dose. The library was built by means of the immunoSEQ multiplex PCR assay. What TCRdb holds here is the immuneACCESS table cut down to in-frame rearrangements. Part of the clones is not present; checked against another copy, under half of the missing clones reflect an unresolved V gene, and the others are unexplained. For this sample the table gives 50,000 to 65,000 clones, of which around 90% were detected only once. Of the sample, more than 12% is held by the ten largest clones. The sample consisted of peripheral blood, taken 28 days after the second AZD1222 dose. The receptors stem from an adult who received the AZD1222 COVID-19 vaccine.

The CDR3 DNA reads as TGTGCCAGCAGTTACTCCGGGGGTAATCAGCCCCAGCATTTT. This sequence encodes CASSYSGGNQPQHF. The chain links TRBV6-5 to TRBJ1-5; maybe TRBD1 (5 bases). This CDR3 contains 14 residues. Per germline, CDR1 MNHEY and CDR2 SVGAGI. V was shortened by 0 bases and J by 4 bases, with 7 bases between the two germline ends.

The rearrangement joins TRBV30 to TRBJ2-7, with TRBD2 as a possible D gene (6 bases). V lost 1 base and J lost 7, with 17 bases in between. Germline V gives CDR1 GTSNPN, CDR2 SVGIG (reference sequence). This CDR3 spans 14 amino acids. CDR3 sequence: CAWSGTLATGEQYF. In nucleotides, the CDR3 is TGTGCCTGGAGTGGGACTCTAGCGACGGGGGAGCAGTACTTC.

This chain joins TRBV6-5 and TRBJ1-1, with 7 bases aligning to TRBD1. The CDR3 loop spans 15 amino acids. V lost 6 bases to trimming and J lost 4 bases; unmatched junction nucleotides: 11. In germline, CDR1 is MNHEY, CDR2 SVGAGI. The CDR3 nucleotides are TGTGCCAGCAGCCAAGGGGACAGAACTTCCACTGAAGCTTTCTTT. Amino acids: CASSQGDRTSTEAFF.

The gene calls are TRBV19 and TRBJ1-1; 7 bases map to TRBD1. V gave up 3 bases and J gave up 5 bases; unmatched junction bases: 3. CDR3 length equals 13 residues. Germline lookup yields CDR1 LNHDA and CDR2 SQIVND (reference sequence). In DNA, the CDR3 is TGTGCCAGTAGTATGGGCAGGGGGACTGAAGCTTTCTTT. Translating it yields CASSMGRGTEAFF.

The chain employs TRBV3-1 (or the pseudogene TRBV3-2) and TRBJ1-2; unclear D gene. CDR1 is LGHDT and CDR2 is YNNKEL in the germline V gene (reference sequence). This CDR3 is 15 amino acids long. V was cut by 1 base and J by 1 base, with 10 bases left in between. The CDR3 nucleotides read TGTGCCAGCAGCCAAGTAGGCAGGCGTAACTATGGCTACACCTTC. Encoded protein: CASSQVGRRNYGYTF.

The chain couples TRBV19 to TRBJ1-2; no definite D call. This CDR3 has 12 amino acids. V was cut by 5 bases and J by 3 bases, with 7 bases left in between. Germline assignment: CDR1 LNHDA and CDR2 SQIVND (reference sequence). The chain's CDR3 is CASSESDYGYTF. In nucleotides, the CDR3 is TGTGCCAGTAGTGAGTCGGACTATGGCTACACCTTC.

The rearrangement uses TRBV9 and TRBJ2-7; D unresolved. Germline V lookup: CDR1 SGDLS, CDR2 YYNGEE. V was clipped by 0 bases and J by 0 bases, with 10 bases between them. The CDR3 runs to 15 residues. CDR3 loop: CASSVAESPSYEQYF. In DNA, the CDR3 is TGTGCCAGCAGCGTAGCGGAATCCCCCTCCTACGAGCAGTACTTC.

The chain carries TRBV5-5 and TRBJ2-7, with a tentative D call TRBD1 (6 bases). The CDR3 consists of 14 residues. Trimming stripped 2 bases from V and 4 bases from J, with 13 bases between. Per the germline V gene, CDR1 is SGHKS and CDR2 is YYEKEE (reference sequence). The CDR3 region has the DNA TGTGCCAGCAGCTTTGCAGGGGCCCGTTACGAGCAGTACTTC. The encoded protein is CASSFAGARYEQYF.

The chain combines TRBV30 with TRBJ1-3, with TRBD1 as a possible D gene (6 bases). CDR3 length: 16 residues. V was pared by 3 bases and J by 2 bases, with 17 bases between. CDR1 is GTSNPN, CDR2 SVGIG, per germline (reference sequence). In DNA, the CDR3 is TGTGCCTGGAGAAAACAGGGTTTCAGGGCTGGAAACACCATATATTTT. Amino acid sequence: CAWRKQGFRAGNTIYF.

The chain carries TRBV7-6 and TRBJ2-1; D may correspond to TRBD1 or TRBD2 (6 bases each). This CDR3 has 16 amino acids. The ends were cut back, 3 bases at V and 2 bases at J, with 14 bases in the middle. Per germline, CDR1 SGHVS and CDR2 FNYEAQ. The chain's CDR3 is CASSFGGGGTYNEQFF. The CDR3 nucleotides read TGTGCCAGCAGCTTCGGAGGGGGTGGCACCTACAATGAGCAGTTCTTC. The full variable domain, completed using reference TRBV7-6 and TRBJ2-1, is GAGVSQSPRYKVTKRGQDVALRCDPISGHVSLYWYRQALGQGPEFLTYFNYEAQQDKSGLPNDRFSAERPEGSISTLTIQRTEQRDSAMYRCASSFGGGGTYNEQFFGPGTRLTVL.

The chain combines TRBV6-6 with TRBJ2-7; 7 nucleotides align to TRBD1. Germline trimming cut 6 bases from V and 0 bases from J; bases unmatched to any gene: 11. The CDR3 is made up of 16 amino acids. Germline CDR1 reads MNHNY; CDR2 reads SVGAGI (reference sequence). The CDR3 DNA reads as TGTGCCAGCAGAAATTACGAGACAGGGTCCTCCTACGAGCAGTACTTC. This codes for CASRNYETGSSYEQYF.

The CDR3 DNA is TGTGCCATCAAGGGACAGGGACGTTTGCAGACCCAGTACTTC. It codes for CAIKGQGRLQTQYF. The chain uses TRBV6-5 and TRBJ2-5, with TRBD1 identical over 9 bases. Germline-derived CDR1 and CDR2 are MNHEY and SVGAGI. After removal of 10 bases from V and 6 bases from J, the junction contained 12 bases not matched to a gene. The CDR3 is 14 amino acids.

This clone was detected only once. The V and J genes are TRBV2 and TRBJ2-3; no clear D. Looked up from germline, CDR1 is SNHLY and CDR2 is FYNNEI. Trimming stripped 6 bases from V and 4 bases from J, with 2 bases between. This CDR3 has 10 amino acids. The CDR3 region has the DNA TGTGCCAGCAGGTCAGATACGCAGTATTTT. This gives the protein CASRSDTQYF.

The chain combines TRBV5-1 with TRBJ2-1; 11 nucleotides line up with TRBD1. With 5 bases clipped from V and 12 bases from J, the junction kept 10 bases outside the gene matches. The germline V gene has CDR1 SGHRS and CDR2 YFSETQ. CDR3 length: 14 residues. CDR3: CASRNSGTGGGQFF. The DNA of the CDR3 is TGCGCCAGCAGAAACTCCGGGACAGGGGGAGGGCAGTTCTTC.

The J gene is TRBJ2-7, the V gene TRBV7-9, with a weak D call TRBD1 (6 bases). In germline, CDR1 is SEHNR, CDR2 FQNEAQ (reference sequence). The CDR3 totals 18 residues. Trimming removed 5 bases from V and 1 base from J, with 24 bases in between. The CDR3, as DNA: TGTGCCAGCAGCGCACAAAGCCCGACAGGCGCTCTTTCCTACGAGCAGTACTTC. Amino acid sequence: CASSAQSPTGALSYEQYF.

The V call is TRBV2, the J call TRBJ2-1, with D perhaps TRBD1 (6 bases). The V end was cut by 2 bases, the J end by 6 bases, with 17 bases between. The CDR3 sequence is 16 residues long. The germline gives CDR1 SNHLY, CDR2 FYNNEI. CDR3 region: CASSENRVGGGNEQFF. CDR3 coding DNA: TGTGCCAGCAGTGAAAACAGGGTTGGAGGTGGCAATGAGCAGTTCTTC.

There are a few counts of this clone. This chain joins TRBV2 and TRBJ2-4; TRBD2 matches 7 bases. After removal of 4 bases from V and 0 bases from J, the junction contained 6 bases not matched to a gene. Germline values: CDR1 SNHLY, CDR2 FYNNEI. This CDR3 is 16 amino acids long. The CDR3 bases are TGTGCCAGCAGTGTAGGGCTAGCGGTAGCCAAAAACATTCAGTACTTC. Residues: CASSVGLAVAKNIQYF.

By its share, this clone is medium-sized (0.01 to 0.1%). The genes are TRBV5-6 and TRBJ1-3; D uncertain. With 3 bases removed from V and 1 base from J, the gap between germline ends came to 8 bases. The CDR3 length is 14 residues. Germline CDR1 SGHDT, CDR2 YYEEEE. The CDR3 DNA reads TGTGCCAGCAGCTCAATTCGGTCTGGAAACACCATATATTTT. Protein sequence: CASSSIRSGNTIYF. Full variable domain (rest looked up from reference TRBV5-6 and TRBJ1-3): DAGVTQSPTHLIKTRGQQVTLRCSPKSGHDTVSWYQQALGQGPQFIFQYYEEEERQRGNFPDRFSGHQFPNYSSELNVNALLLGDSALYLCASSSIRSGNTIYFGEGSWLTVV.

The rearrangement joins TRBV7-9 to TRBJ2-1; D might be TRBD2 (7 bases). Germline V gives CDR1 SEHNR, CDR2 FQNEAQ (reference sequence). With 5 bases removed from V and 7 bases from J, the gap between germline ends came to 18 bases. The CDR3 is 15 residues long. CDR3: CASSPLGGGGNEQFF. DNA of the CDR3: TGTGCCAGCAGCCCCCTGGGGGGCGGGGGAAATGAGCAGTTCTTC.

The genes are TRBV2 and TRBJ1-4, with a tentative D call TRBD1 (5 bases). The CDR3 extends over 14 amino acids. The V gene's germline CDR1 is SNHLY and CDR2 FYNNEI. V was trimmed by 7 bases and J by 0 bases, leaving 9 bases between them. CDR3 DNA: TGTGCCAGCAAAATGGGGCCAACTAATGAAAAACTGTTTTTT. Encoded protein: CASKMGPTNEKLFF.

The chain employs TRBV7-9 and TRBJ1-6; 8 bases agree with TRBD1. J was trimmed by 12 bases and V by 1 base; bases with no gene match: 5. Looked up from germline, CDR1 is SEHNR and CDR2 is FQNEAQ (reference sequence). CDR3 size: 14 residues. DNA of the CDR3: TGTGCCAGCAGCTTAGATCCACAGGGGGTACCCCTCCACTTT. It encodes CASSLDPQGVPLHF.